The rows below give T cell receptor beta chains drawn from one sample of a study of response to subunit inactivated influenza vaccine. One entry per CDR3 protein, called by TCRdb with MiXCR from the RT-PCR reads. The sample shows 800,000 or so distinct CDR3 sequences, 21% of them seen only once. The specimen comprised PBMCs from blood, sampled 5 to 6 days after vaccination. Every receptor here comes from a man between 45 and 60 years old who received an inactivated influenza vaccine. The CDR3 runs from the conserved cysteine through the conserved F or W. D genes are given only for firm matches. Clone sizes are given selectively: once, few, many, or a class where the clone is expanded.

J gene: TRBJ2-2; V gene: TRBV4-3; D gene: TRBD1; clone size: few; CDR3 DNA: TGCGCCAGCAGCCAAGATGGGAACAGGGGCGGCGGGGAGCTGTTTTTT; CDR3 protein: CASSQDGNRGGGELFF
J gene: TRBJ2-7; V gene: TRBV20-1; D gene: TRBD2; clone size: few; CDR3 DNA: TGCAGTGCGGACACTAGCGGGCGATCCTACGAGCAGTACTTC; CDR3 protein: CSADTSGRSYEQYF
J gene: TRBJ2-6; V gene: TRBV7-2; D gene: -; clone size: -; CDR3 DNA: TGTGCCAGCAGACCAAGCCGCTCTGGGGCCAACGTCCTGACTTTC; CDR3 protein: CASRPSRSGANVLTF
J gene: TRBJ1-2; V gene: TRBV5-6; D gene: -; clone size: few; CDR3 DNA: TGTGCCAGCAGCCAACCAACGGGGCCCTATGGCTACACCTTC; CDR3 protein: CASSQPTGPYGYTF
J gene: TRBJ2-7; V gene: TRBV15; D gene: TRBD2; clone size: few; CDR3 DNA: TGTGCCACCAGCAGAGAAGGAGAGCGGGAAAAGAGCTCCTACGAGCAGTACTTC; CDR3 protein: CATSREGEREKSSYEQYF
J gene: TRBJ2-5; V gene: TRBV7-2; D gene: TRBD2; clone size: -; CDR3 DNA: TGTGCCAGCAGCTTAGCGCTTAGCGGGGGACAAGAGACCCAGTACTTC; CDR3 protein: CASSLALSGGQETQYF
J gene: TRBJ2-7; V gene: TRBV12-2; D gene: -; clone size: -; CDR3 DNA: TGTGCAAGTCGCTTAGCGTGTAGTAGACACTCCAACGCAAGCCCCTACGAGCAGTACTTC; CDR3 protein: CASRLACSRHSNASPYEQYF
J gene: TRBJ2-1; V gene: TRBV29-1; D gene: -; clone size: few; CDR3 DNA: TGCAGCGTTATCGAGGGACTGGATTCCTACAATGAGCAGTTCTTC; CDR3 protein: CSVIEGLDSYNEQFF
J gene: TRBJ2-1; V gene: TRBV5-1; D gene: TRBD1; clone size: -; CDR3 DNA: TGCGCCAGCAGCTTGCTGGACAGGGGTAGAAATGAGCAGTTCTTC; CDR3 protein: CASSLLDRGRNEQFF
J gene: TRBJ1-1; V gene: TRBV10-3; D gene: TRBD1; clone size: few; CDR3 DNA: TGTGCCGTCGGGACAGGGGGAAACACTGAAGCTTTCTTT; CDR3 protein: CAVGTGGNTEAFF
J gene: TRBJ1-1; V gene: TRBV5-1; D gene: -; clone size: -; CDR3 DNA: TGCGCCAGCAGCCCGGAAGGGGCCCTAGGAGAAGCTTTCTTT; CDR3 protein: CASSPEGALGEAFF
J gene: TRBJ2-7; V gene: TRBV28; D gene: -; clone size: -; CDR3 DNA: TGTGCCAGCAGCCCAACCCCCGAATGGGGTAGCTCCTACGAGCAGTACTTC; CDR3 protein: CASSPTPEWGSSYEQYF
J gene: TRBJ2-1; V gene: TRBV10-3; D gene: TRBD1; clone size: -; CDR3 DNA: TGTGCCATCAGTGGGGGACAGGGGGGGGTCTACAATGAGCAGTTCTTC; CDR3 protein: CAISGGQGGVYNEQFF
J gene: TRBJ2-3; V gene: TRBV11-2; D gene: TRBD2; clone size: few; CDR3 DNA: TGTGCCAGCAGCTTACATTTTGGGACTAGCGGGGGGTCTAGCACAGATACGCAGTATTTT; CDR3 protein: CASSLHFGTSGGSSTDTQYF
J gene: TRBJ2-3; V gene: TRBV20-1; D gene: -; clone size: once; CDR3 DNA: TGCAGTGCTAGAGATCCGGGGGCAGATACGCAGTATTTT; CDR3 protein: CSARDPGADTQYF
J gene: TRBJ1-4; V gene: TRBV6-5; D gene: -; clone size: -; CDR3 DNA: TGTGCCAGCAGTTATGATGGTTCCTTTAATGAAAAACTGTTTTTT; CDR3 protein: CASSYDGSFNEKLFF
J gene: TRBJ1-1; V gene: TRBV6-5; D gene: -; clone size: -; CDR3 DNA: TGTGCCAGCAGTTACTCAGGGCGGATGAACACTGAAGCTTTCTTT; CDR3 protein: CASSYSGRMNTEAFF
J gene: TRBJ2-7; V gene: TRBV5-1; D gene: -; clone size: few; CDR3 DNA: TGCGCCAGCAAACCACTAGGGCGGAGCCCCTACGAGCAGTACTTC; CDR3 protein: CASKPLGRSPYEQYF
J gene: TRBJ2-1; V gene: TRBV5-1; D gene: -; clone size: -; CDR3 DNA: TGCGCCAGCAGCTTCGGGCAGACAATCGATGAGCAGTTCTTC; CDR3 protein: CASSFGQTIDEQFF
J gene: TRBJ2-2; V gene: TRBV10-3; D gene: -; clone size: few; CDR3 DNA: TGTGCCATCAGTGAACCAGGGCGAAACACCGGGGAGCTGTTTTTT; CDR3 protein: CAISEPGRNTGELFF
J gene: TRBJ2-5; V gene: TRBV6-2/TRBV6-3; D gene: TRBD2; clone size: few; CDR3 DNA: TGTGCCAGCAGACGGACTAGCGTGGAGACCCAGTACTTC; CDR3 protein: CASRRTSVETQYF
J gene: TRBJ1-3; V gene: TRBV5-5; D gene: -; clone size: -; CDR3 DNA: TGTGCCAGCATCGCCTCAGGGGACTTCTCTGGAAACACCATATATTTT; CDR3 protein: CASIASGDFSGNTIYF
J gene: TRBJ1-5; V gene: TRBV24-1; D gene: -; clone size: few; CDR3 DNA: TGTGCCACCAGTGATTTTCTGAGCAATCAGCCCCAGCATTTT; CDR3 protein: CATSDFLSNQPQHF
J gene: TRBJ2-3; V gene: TRBV28; D gene: -; clone size: -; CDR3 DNA: TGTGCCACCCCAGGGCCCAACACAGATACGCAGTATTTT; CDR3 protein: CATPGPNTDTQYF
J gene: TRBJ1-3; V gene: TRBV4-2; D gene: -; clone size: few; CDR3 DNA: TGTGCCAGCGCCCGGGCAGGGATCTTCTCTGGAAACACCATATATTTT; CDR3 protein: CASARAGIFSGNTIYF
J gene: TRBJ1-5; V gene: TRBV20-1; D gene: -; clone size: -; CDR3 DNA: TGCAGTGCTAGAGGTTGGGGGGTGAGCAATCAGCCCCAGCATTTT; CDR3 protein: CSARGWGVSNQPQHF
J gene: TRBJ2-5; V gene: TRBV5-1; D gene: -; clone size: -; CDR3 DNA: TGCGCCAGCAGCTTGGGTAGCGGCCCCAGAGAGACCCAGTACTTC; CDR3 protein: CASSLGSGPRETQYF
J gene: TRBJ2-3; V gene: TRBV7-8; D gene: -; clone size: -; CDR3 DNA: TGTGCCAGCAGCCCATTATGGGGAGCGGGTGCAGATACGCAGTATTTT; CDR3 protein: CASSPLWGAGADTQYF
J gene: TRBJ2-1; V gene: TRBV9; D gene: TRBD2; clone size: -; CDR3 DNA: TGTGCCAGCAGCCTCCGGACTAGCGGGAGGGCCGGAGAGCAGTTCTTC; CDR3 protein: CASSLRTSGRAGEQFF
J gene: TRBJ2-1; V gene: TRBV7-9; D gene: -; clone size: -; CDR3 DNA: TGTGCCAGCAGCGCCCCCGCGGGCGGGGTGCACAATGAGCAGTTCTTC; CDR3 protein: CASSAPAGGVHNEQFF
J gene: TRBJ2-5; V gene: TRBV7-2; D gene: -; clone size: many; CDR3 DNA: TGTGCCAGCAGCTTAGATGTTGAGACCCAGTACTTC; CDR3 protein: CASSLDVETQYF
J gene: TRBJ1-2; V gene: TRBV20-1; D gene: TRBD1; clone size: -; CDR3 DNA: TGCAGTTTAAACCTCCAGGGGGCGCAGGGCTACACCTTC; CDR3 protein: CSLNLQGAQGYTF
J gene: TRBJ1-2; V gene: TRBV10-3; D gene: TRBD1; clone size: -; CDR3 DNA: TGTGCCACACGGACAGGTGGGACTAACTATGGCTACACCTTC; CDR3 protein: CATRTGGTNYGYTF
J gene: TRBJ2-4; V gene: TRBV29-1; D gene: -; clone size: few; CDR3 DNA: TGCAGCGTCTCCACTCGTCTAGCCAAAAACATTCAGTACTTC; CDR3 protein: CSVSTRLAKNIQYF
J gene: TRBJ2-5; V gene: TRBV12-3/TRBV12-4; D gene: -; clone size: -; CDR3 DNA: TGTGCCAGCAGTCCTGGCGGGGCGCCACAAGAGACCCAGTACTTC; CDR3 protein: CASSPGGAPQETQYF
J gene: TRBJ2-7; V gene: TRBV18; D gene: TRBD2; clone size: few; CDR3 DNA: TGTGCCAGCTCACGCGCTAGCGGGAGGAAGGGCGAGCAGTACTTC; CDR3 protein: CASSRASGRKGEQYF
J gene: TRBJ2-7; V gene: TRBV6-5; D gene: TRBD1; clone size: -; CDR3 DNA: TGTGCCAGCAGTTACTCTGGGACAGGGATCTACGAGCAGTACTTC; CDR3 protein: CASSYSGTGIYEQYF
J gene: TRBJ2-1; V gene: TRBV12-3/TRBV12-4; D gene: TRBD1; clone size: few; CDR3 DNA: TGTGCCAGCAGTTTACCCATCCGGGACAGAAATGAGCAGTTCTTC; CDR3 protein: CASSLPIRDRNEQFF
J gene: TRBJ2-3; V gene: TRBV29-1; D gene: TRBD1; clone size: many; CDR3 DNA: TGCAGCGTTACCTACACAACAGGGGAAACGCAGTATTTT; CDR3 protein: CSVTYTTGETQYF
J gene: TRBJ2-3; V gene: TRBV12-3/TRBV12-4; D gene: TRBD2; clone size: many; CDR3 DNA: TGTGCCAGCAGTACCGGACTAGGTACGCAGTATTTT; CDR3 protein: CASSTGLGTQYF
J gene: TRBJ2-3; V gene: TRBV20-1; D gene: TRBD2; clone size: few; CDR3 DNA: TGCAGTGCTAGGATTAGCGGGGGTAGCACAGATACGCAGTATTTT; CDR3 protein: CSARISGGSTDTQYF
J gene: TRBJ2-5; V gene: TRBV24-1; D gene: -; clone size: -; CDR3 DNA: TGTGCCACCAGTGACCTCGACAGCCAAGAGACCCAGTACTTC; CDR3 protein: CATSDLDSQETQYF
J gene: TRBJ2-6; V gene: TRBV27; D gene: -; clone size: -; CDR3 DNA: TGTGCCAGCAGTTTAGAAGTCGGGGCAGGGGTTGGGGCCAACGTCCTGACTTTC; CDR3 protein: CASSLEVGAGVGANVLTF
J gene: TRBJ2-1; V gene: TRBV28; D gene: TRBD2; clone size: -; CDR3 DNA: TGTGCCAGCAATTCAGCGGGGGCCTACAATGAGCAGTTCTTC; CDR3 protein: CASNSAGAYNEQFF
J gene: TRBJ2-1; V gene: TRBV9; D gene: -; clone size: -; CDR3 DNA: TGTGCCAGCAGCGTAGGGGGTTCGGGGATATACAATGAGCAGTTCTTC; CDR3 protein: CASSVGGSGIYNEQFF
J gene: TRBJ1-5; V gene: TRBV5-4; D gene: -; clone size: -; CDR3 DNA: TGTGCCAGCAGCTTGCAAGGGAACCCTTCGCCCCAGCATTTT; CDR3 protein: CASSLQGNPSPQHF
J gene: TRBJ2-7; V gene: TRBV10-3; D gene: TRBD2; clone size: many; CDR3 DNA: TGTGCCATCAGTGAGCCTAGCGGGATCGACGAGCAGTACTTC; CDR3 protein: CAISEPSGIDEQYF
J gene: TRBJ2-5; V gene: TRBV5-5; D gene: -; clone size: many; CDR3 DNA: TGTGCCAGCAGCTTCAGGGTCCTGGAGACCCAGTACTTC; CDR3 protein: CASSFRVLETQYF
J gene: TRBJ2-1; V gene: TRBV5-1; D gene: TRBD1; clone size: -; CDR3 DNA: TGCGCCAGCAGCTTGGCGGGACAGACCGGGCAGTTCTTC; CDR3 protein: CASSLAGQTGQFF
J gene: TRBJ1-1; V gene: TRBV20-1; D gene: -; clone size: few; CDR3 DNA: TGCAGTGCTACGAAGGCGGCGACTGAAGCTTTCTTT; CDR3 protein: CSATKAATEAFF
J gene: TRBJ2-3; V gene: TRBV28; D gene: -; clone size: few; CDR3 DNA: TGTGCCAGCAGTTTGGGGGCGGCCTCCGATACGCAGTATTTT; CDR3 protein: CASSLGAASDTQYF
J gene: TRBJ2-1; V gene: TRBV29-1; D gene: TRBD1; clone size: -; CDR3 DNA: TGCAGCGTTGATCCCGGACAGGCACTCCTCTACAATGAGCAGTTCTTC; CDR3 protein: CSVDPGQALLYNEQFF
J gene: TRBJ2-1; V gene: TRBV4-1; D gene: TRBD2; clone size: -; CDR3 DNA: TGCGCCAGCAGCCGGGGACTAGCGGGGGGACTCTACAATGAGCAGTTCTTC; CDR3 protein: CASSRGLAGGLYNEQFF
J gene: TRBJ2-3; V gene: TRBV24-1; D gene: -; clone size: -; CDR3 DNA: TGTGCCACCAGTGGCAGGGCCGAGGGCACAGATACGCAGTATTTT; CDR3 protein: CATSGRAEGTDTQYF
J gene: TRBJ2-1; V gene: TRBV7-8; D gene: TRBD2; clone size: -; CDR3 DNA: TGTGCCAGCAGCTTAAGACTAGCGAACCACAATGAGCAGTTCTTC; CDR3 protein: CASSLRLANHNEQFF
J gene: TRBJ2-3; V gene: TRBV5-1; D gene: -; clone size: -; CDR3 DNA: TGCGCCAGCAGCTTGGCCGGGTCGGACGCAGATACGCAGTATTTT; CDR3 protein: CASSLAGSDADTQYF
J gene: TRBJ2-7; V gene: TRBV6-2/TRBV6-3; D gene: -; clone size: -; CDR3 DNA: TGTGCCGGTGGGGGATTCCTCGGGGAGCAGTACTTC; CDR3 protein: CAGGGFLGEQYF
J gene: TRBJ2-5; V gene: TRBV10-1; D gene: -; clone size: -; CDR3 DNA: TGCGCCAGCAGTGAGCAAGCCCGCCAGACCCAGTACTTC; CDR3 protein: CASSEQARQTQYF